Sequencing of this T cell receptor beta chain was carried out in a study of shared clonotypes between healthy human individuals. Study summary: Each donor contributed plates that comprised three CD4 naive, three CD4 memory, two CD8 naive and one CD8 memory. Study observations and caveats: Owing to a small donor count, the genetic and exposure-history diversity represented was limited. Several donors shared about 4.8% of their naive CD4 clonotypes.

This table comes from immunoSEQ multiplex PCR, and its TCRdb copy is limited to in-frame clones, with some not included. The sample has about 960,000 clones, 70% to 85% seen once. This CDR3 is built from 14 residues. Germline values: CDR1 SSHAT, CDR2 FNYEAQ (reference sequence). Points on this clone: Its antigen is not identified. At one boundary the junction diverges from the germline segment, which might be a read error.

Researchers partitioned CD4+ cells into CD45RA+ naive and CD45RA-negative memory subsets. The clonotype was recovered from a man younger than 35 in good health. The rearrangement joins TRBV7-7 to TRBJ2-5; D ambiguous. The sample comprised memory CD4+ T cells sorted from blood. As to subset: CD45RA-negative fraction. CDR3 in amino acids: CASSLTLGQETQYF. The CDR3 DNA reads TGTGCTAGCAGCTTGACGCTGGGGCAAGAGACCCAGTACTTC.